Detailed here is one T cell receptor (beta chain). The germline gives CDR1 MGHRA, CDR2 YSYEKL. The V and J ends lost 1 base and 7 bases, in that order; junction bases with no gene match: 9. The CDR3 length is 17 residues. Profiling relied on immunoSEQ multiplex PCR, and the TCRdb table lists in-frame clones only, not all of them. The sample includes tens of thousands of clones, about 87% of them seen just once. The entry originates in a study of T cell clonotyping in hematopoietic cell transplantation. The sequenced sample was peripheral blood mononuclear cells. This chain uses TRBV4-1 with TRBJ2-1; 11 positions agree with TRBD2. This TCR derives from a woman between 35 and 50 years old in good health. Some clones in this sample may be carry-over from other donors' samples. For the CDR3, the DNA is TGCGCCAGCAGCCAAGCCGGGGGACTAGCGGAACAAAATGAGCAGTTCTTC. Translation: CASSQAGGLAEQNEQFF.